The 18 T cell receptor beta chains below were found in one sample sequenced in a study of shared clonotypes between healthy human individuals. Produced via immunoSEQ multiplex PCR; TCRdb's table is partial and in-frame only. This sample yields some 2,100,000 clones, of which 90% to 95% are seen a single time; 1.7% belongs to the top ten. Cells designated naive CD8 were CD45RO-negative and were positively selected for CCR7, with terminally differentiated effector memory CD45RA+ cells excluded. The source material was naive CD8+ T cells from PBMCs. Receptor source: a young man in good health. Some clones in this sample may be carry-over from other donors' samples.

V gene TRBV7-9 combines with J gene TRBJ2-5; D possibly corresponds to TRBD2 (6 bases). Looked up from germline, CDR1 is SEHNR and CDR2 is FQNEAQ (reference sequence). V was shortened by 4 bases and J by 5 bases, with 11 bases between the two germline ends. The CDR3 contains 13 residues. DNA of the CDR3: TGTGCCAGCAGCTGGGGGACTCTGGAGACCCAGTACTTC. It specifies CASSWGTLETQYF. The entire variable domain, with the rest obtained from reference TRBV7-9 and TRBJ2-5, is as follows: DTGVSQNPRHKITKRGQNVTFRCDPISEHNRLYWYRQTLGQGPEFLTYFQNEAQLEKSRLLSDRFSAERPKGSFSTLEIQRTEQGDSAMYLCASSWGTLETQYFGPGTRLLVL.

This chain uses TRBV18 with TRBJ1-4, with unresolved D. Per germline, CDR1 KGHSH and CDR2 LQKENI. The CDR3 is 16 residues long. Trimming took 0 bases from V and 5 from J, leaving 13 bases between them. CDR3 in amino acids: CASSPPGSQTNEKLFF. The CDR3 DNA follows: TGTGCCAGCTCACCACCTGGGTCCCAGACGAATGAAAAACTGTTTTTT.

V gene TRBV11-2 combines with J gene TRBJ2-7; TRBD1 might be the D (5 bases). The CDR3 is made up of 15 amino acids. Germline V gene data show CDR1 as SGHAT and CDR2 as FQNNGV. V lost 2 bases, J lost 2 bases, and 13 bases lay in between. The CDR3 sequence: CASSLFAAGPYEQYF. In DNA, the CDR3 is TGTGCCAGCAGCTTATTCGCGGCAGGGCCCTACGAGCAGTACTTC.

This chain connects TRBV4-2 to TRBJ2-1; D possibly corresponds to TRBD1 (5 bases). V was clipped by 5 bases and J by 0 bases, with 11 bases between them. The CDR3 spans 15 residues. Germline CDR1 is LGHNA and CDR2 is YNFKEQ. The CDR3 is CASSMGQSSYNEQFF. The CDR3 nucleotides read TGTGCCAGCAGCATGGGGCAGAGCTCCTACAATGAGCAGTTCTTC.

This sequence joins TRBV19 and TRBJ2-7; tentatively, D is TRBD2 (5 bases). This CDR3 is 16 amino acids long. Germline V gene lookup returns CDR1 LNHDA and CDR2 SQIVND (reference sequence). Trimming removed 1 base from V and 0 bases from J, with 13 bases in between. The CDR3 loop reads CASSIAGRAFSYEQYF. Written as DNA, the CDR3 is TGTGCCAGTAGTATAGCTGGGCGGGCGTTCTCCTACGAGCAGTACTTC.

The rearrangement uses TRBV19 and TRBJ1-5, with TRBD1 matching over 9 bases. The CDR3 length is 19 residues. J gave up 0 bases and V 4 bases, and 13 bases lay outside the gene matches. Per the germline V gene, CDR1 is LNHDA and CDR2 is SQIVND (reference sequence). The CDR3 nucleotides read TGTGCCAGTAGTACAACTCCGGGACAGGGCGTTTATAGCAATCAGCCCCAGCATTTT. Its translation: CASSTTPGQGVYSNQPQHF.

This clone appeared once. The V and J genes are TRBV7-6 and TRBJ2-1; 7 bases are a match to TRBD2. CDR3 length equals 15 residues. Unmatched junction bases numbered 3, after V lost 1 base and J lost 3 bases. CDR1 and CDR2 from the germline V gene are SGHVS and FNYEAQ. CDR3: CASSLGSSGYNEQFF. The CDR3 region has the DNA TGTGCCAGCAGCTTAGGCTCTAGCGGCTACAATGAGCAGTTCTTC.

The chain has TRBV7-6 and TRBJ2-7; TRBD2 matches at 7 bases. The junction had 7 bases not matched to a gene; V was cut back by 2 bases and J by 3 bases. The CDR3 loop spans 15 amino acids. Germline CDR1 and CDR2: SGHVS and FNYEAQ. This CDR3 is CASSLLKGGNYEQYF. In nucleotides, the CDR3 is TGTGCCAGCAGCTTACTTAAGGGAGGGAACTACGAGCAGTACTTC.

The CDR3 is CASSLERAGELFF. As DNA, the CDR3 is TGTGCCAGCAGCTTAGAGAGGGCCGGGGAGCTGTTTTTT. V gene TRBV7-6 combines with J gene TRBJ2-2; D is perhaps TRBD2 (5 bases). Trimming took 1 base from V and 6 from J, leaving 6 bases between them. CDR3 size: 13 residues. Germline assignment: CDR1 SGHVS and CDR2 FNYEAQ.

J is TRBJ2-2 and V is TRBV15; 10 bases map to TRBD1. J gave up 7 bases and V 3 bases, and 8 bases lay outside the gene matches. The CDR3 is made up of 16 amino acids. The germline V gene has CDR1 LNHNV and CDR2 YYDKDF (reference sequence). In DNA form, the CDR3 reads TGTGCCACCAGCAGGGGGACGACAGGGGGCAACGGGGAGCTGTTTTTT. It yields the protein CATSRGTTGGNGELFF. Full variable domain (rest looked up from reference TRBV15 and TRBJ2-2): DAMVIQNPRYQVTQFGKPVTLSCSQTLNHNVMYWYQQKSSQAPKLLFHYYDKDFNNEADTPDNFQSRRPNTSFCFLDIRSPGLGDTAMYLCATSRGTTGGNGELFFGEGSRLTVL.

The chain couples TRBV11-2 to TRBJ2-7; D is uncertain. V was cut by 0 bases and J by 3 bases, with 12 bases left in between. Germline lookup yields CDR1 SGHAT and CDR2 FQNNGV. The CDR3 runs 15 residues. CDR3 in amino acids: CASSLEGAVYYEQYF. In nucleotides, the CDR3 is TGTGCCAGCAGCTTAGAAGGTGCAGTTTACTACGAGCAGTACTTC.

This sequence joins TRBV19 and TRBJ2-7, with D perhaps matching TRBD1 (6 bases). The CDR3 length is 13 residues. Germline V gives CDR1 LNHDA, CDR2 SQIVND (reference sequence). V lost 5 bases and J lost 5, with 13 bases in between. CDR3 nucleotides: TGTGCCAGTAGTTCCAGACAGGCCGACGAGCAGTACTTC. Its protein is CASSSRQADEQYF.

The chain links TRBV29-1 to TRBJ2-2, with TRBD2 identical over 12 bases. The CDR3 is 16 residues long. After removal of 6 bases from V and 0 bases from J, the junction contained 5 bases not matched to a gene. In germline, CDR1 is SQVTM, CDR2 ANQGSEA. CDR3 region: CSVRGLAGPNTGELFF. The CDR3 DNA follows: TGCAGCGTCCGTGGACTAGCGGGGCCGAACACCGGGGAGCTGTTTTTT.

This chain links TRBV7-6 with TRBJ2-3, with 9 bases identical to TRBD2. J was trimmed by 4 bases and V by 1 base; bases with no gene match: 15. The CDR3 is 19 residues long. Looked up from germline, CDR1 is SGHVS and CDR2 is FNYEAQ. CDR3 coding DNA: TGTGCCAGCAGCTTAGGAGCGGGAGGAGGAGAAGCTTGGGCAGATACGCAGTATTTT. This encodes CASSLGAGGGEAWADTQYF.

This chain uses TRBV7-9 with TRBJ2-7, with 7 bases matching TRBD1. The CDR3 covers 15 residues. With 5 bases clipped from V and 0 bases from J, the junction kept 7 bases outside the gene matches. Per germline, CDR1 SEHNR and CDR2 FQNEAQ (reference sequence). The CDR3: CASSEGQKSSYEQYF. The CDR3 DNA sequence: TGTGCCAGCAGCGAGGGACAGAAGAGCTCCTACGAGCAGTACTTC.

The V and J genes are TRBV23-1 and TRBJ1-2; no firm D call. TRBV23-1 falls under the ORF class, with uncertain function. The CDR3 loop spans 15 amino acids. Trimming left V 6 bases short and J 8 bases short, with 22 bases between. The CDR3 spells CASSSPTSRREGYTF. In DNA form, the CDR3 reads TGCGCCAGCAGCTCGCCCACCTCCCGTAGGGAAGGCTACACCTTC.

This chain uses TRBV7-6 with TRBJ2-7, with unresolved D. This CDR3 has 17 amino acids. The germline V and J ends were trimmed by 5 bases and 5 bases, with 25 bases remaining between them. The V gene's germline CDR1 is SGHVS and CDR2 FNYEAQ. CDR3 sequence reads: CASSPTPGASGPDEQYF. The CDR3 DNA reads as TGTGCCAGCAGCCCCACCCCGGGCGCCAGTGGACCGGACGAGCAGTACTTC.

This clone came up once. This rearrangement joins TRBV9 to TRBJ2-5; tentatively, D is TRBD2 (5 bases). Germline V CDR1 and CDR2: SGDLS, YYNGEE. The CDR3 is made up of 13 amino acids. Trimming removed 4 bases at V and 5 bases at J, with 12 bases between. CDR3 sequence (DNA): TGTGCCAGCAGCTCCTCGGGGTGGGAGACCCAGTACTTC. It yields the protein CASSSSGWETQYF.